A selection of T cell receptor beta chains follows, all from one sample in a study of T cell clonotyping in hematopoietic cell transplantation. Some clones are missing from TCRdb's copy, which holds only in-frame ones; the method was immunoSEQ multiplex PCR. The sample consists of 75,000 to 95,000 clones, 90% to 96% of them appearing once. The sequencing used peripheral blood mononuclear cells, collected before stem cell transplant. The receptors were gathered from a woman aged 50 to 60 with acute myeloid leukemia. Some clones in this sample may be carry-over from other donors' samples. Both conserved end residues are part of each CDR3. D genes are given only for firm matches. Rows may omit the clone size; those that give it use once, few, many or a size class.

CDR3: CASSEQTGVGEQFF; DNA: TGTGCCAGCAGTGAACAGACAGGGGTCGGGGAGCAGTTCTTC; J: TRBJ2-1; size: once; D: TRBD1; V: TRBV6-1
CDR3: CASSLEGTPRNGYTF; DNA: TGTGCCAGCAGCTTAGAGGGCACCCCTAGGAATGGCTACACCTTC; J: TRBJ1-2; size: -; D: -; V: TRBV7-6
CDR3: CASSYSWARGAYEQYF; DNA: TGTGCCAGCAGTTACTCGTGGGCCAGGGGGGCGTACGAGCAGTACTTC; J: TRBJ2-7; size: -; D: -; V: TRBV6-5
CDR3: CASSLAGRADTEAFF; DNA: TGTGCCAGCAGTTTAGCAGGCAGGGCGGACACTGAAGCTTTCTTT; J: TRBJ1-1; size: -; D: -; V: TRBV28
CDR3: CASSLTGAGGYTF; DNA: TGCGCCAGCAGCTTAACGGGAGCGGGGGGCTACACCTTC; J: TRBJ1-2; size: -; D: -; V: TRBV5-1
CDR3: CAWSGGANQPQHF; DNA: TGTGCCTGGAGTGGTGGGGCCAATCAGCCCCAGCATTTT; J: TRBJ1-5; size: once; D: -; V: TRBV30
CDR3: CSALTDTGELFF; DNA: TGCAGCGCCCTAACGGACACCGGGGAGCTGTTTTTT; J: TRBJ2-2; size: -; D: -; V: TRBV29-1
CDR3: CSVEGASRGSTDTQYF; DNA: TGCAGCGTTGAAGGAGCGTCCAGGGGAAGCACAGATACGCAGTATTTT; J: TRBJ2-3; size: -; D: -; V: TRBV29-1
CDR3: CASSATLGNTEAFF; DNA: TGCGCCAGCAGCGCGACCCTAGGGAACACTGAAGCTTTCTTT; J: TRBJ1-1; size: -; D: -; V: TRBV5-1
CDR3: CASSLWGTDEQYF; DNA: TGTGCCAGCAGCTTGTGGGGTACAGACGAGCAGTACTTC; J: TRBJ2-7; size: -; D: -; V: TRBV5-6
CDR3: CASSQSPRDQPQHF; DNA: TGTGCCAGCAGCCAATCCCCCCGGGATCAGCCCCAGCATTTT; J: TRBJ1-5; size: -; D: -; V: TRBV16
CDR3: CAWSPGQNYEQYF; DNA: TGTGCCTGGAGTCCGGGACAGAACTACGAGCAGTACTTC; J: TRBJ2-7; size: -; D: TRBD1; V: TRBV30
CDR3: CAWSVGAGTGRIRAFF; DNA: TGTGCCTGGAGTGTGGGGGCCGGGACAGGGAGAATAAGAGCTTTCTTT; J: TRBJ1-1; size: -; D: TRBD1; V: TRBV30
CDR3: CASSTKQGANYGYTF; DNA: TGTGCCAGTAGTACGAAACAAGGAGCTAACTATGGCTACACCTTC; J: TRBJ1-2; size: once; D: -; V: TRBV19
CDR3: CASSPAQSYEQYF; DNA: TGTGCCAGCAGCCCAGCGCAATCCTACGAGCAGTACTTC; J: TRBJ2-7; size: -; D: -; V: TRBV7-2
CDR3: CASSIGDRISGNTIYF; DNA: TGTGCCAGTAGTATTGGGGACAGGATCTCTGGAAACACCATATATTTT; J: TRBJ1-3; size: -; D: TRBD1; V: TRBV19
CDR3: CASSQANLAGGREQYF; DNA: TGTGCCAGCAGCCAAGCCAATCTAGCGGGAGGGAGAGAGCAGTACTTC; J: TRBJ2-7; size: -; D: TRBD2; V: TRBV7-2
CDR3: CASSYTTTNEKLFF; DNA: TGTGCCAGCAGTTATACTACAACTAATGAAAAACTGTTTTTT; J: TRBJ1-4; size: once; D: -; V: TRBV7-2
CDR3: CASSLGSGQYEQYF; DNA: TGCGCCAGCAGCTTGGGCTCGGGACAATACGAGCAGTACTTC; J: TRBJ2-7; size: once; D: -; V: TRBV5-1
CDR3: CASSKGGTGGEKLFF; DNA: TGTGCCAGCAGTAAAGGGGGGACAGGCGGTGAAAAACTGTTTTTT; J: TRBJ1-4; size: -; D: TRBD1; V: TRBV6-1
CDR3: CASSQDRGRDGYTF; DNA: TGTGCCAGCAGTCAGGACAGGGGGCGAGATGGCTACACCTTC; J: TRBJ1-2; size: -; D: TRBD1; V: TRBV6-4
CDR3: CAWSVGQGKGNTEAFF; DNA: TGTGCCTGGAGTGTAGGGCAGGGGAAGGGAAACACTGAAGCTTTCTTT; J: TRBJ1-1; size: -; D: -; V: TRBV30
CDR3: CAWSVGTAPYF; DNA: TGTGCCTGGAGTGTCGGGACAGCCCCGTACTTC; J: TRBJ2-7; size: -; D: TRBD1; V: TRBV30
CDR3: CASSGYGNTIYF; DNA: TGTGCCAGCAGTGGCTATGGAAACACCATATATTTT; J: TRBJ1-3; size: -; D: -; V: TRBV7-6
CDR3: CAWSVRTDTQYF; DNA: TGTGCCTGGAGTGTGCGCACAGATACGCAGTATTTT; J: TRBJ2-3; size: -; D: -; V: TRBV30
CDR3: CAIAGSIEGAGQYF; DNA: TGTGCCATCGCGGGGTCTATAGAGGGTGCGGGGCAGTACTTC; J: TRBJ2-7; size: -; D: -; V: TRBV10-3
CDR3: CASSPDRGDWDTEAFF; DNA: TGTGCCAGCAGCCCCGACAGGGGAGACTGGGACACTGAAGCTTTCTTT; J: TRBJ1-1; size: -; D: TRBD1; V: TRBV7-9
CDR3: CASTQGGQSQETQYF; DNA: TGTGCCAGTACCCAAGGCGGACAGTCCCAAGAGACCCAGTACTTC; J: TRBJ2-5; size: -; D: -; V: TRBV19
CDR3: CASSQEYRLAYFF; DNA: TGTGCCAGCAGCCAAGAATACCGACTAGCGTACTTCTTC; J: TRBJ2-1; size: few; D: TRBD2; V: TRBV14
CDR3: CASRGHMNTEAFF; DNA: TGTGCCAGCAGGGGACATATGAACACTGAAGCTTTCTTT; J: TRBJ1-1; size: -; D: -; V: TRBV6-4
CDR3: CASGQLNTEAFF; DNA: TGTGCGTCGGGACAGCTTAACACTGAAGCTTTCTTT; J: TRBJ1-1; size: -; D: TRBD1; V: TRBV10-3
CDR3: CASSIGIQPQHF; DNA: TGTGCCAGTAGTATAGGGATTCAGCCCCAGCATTTT; J: TRBJ1-5; size: medium-sized; D: -; V: TRBV19
CDR3: CASSPRDRVRHEQYF; DNA: TGTGCCAGCAGTCCTCGGGACAGGGTTCGCCACGAGCAGTACTTC; J: TRBJ2-7; size: -; D: TRBD1; V: TRBV28
CDR3: CASSTTGDTEAFF; DNA: TGTGCCAGCAGTACGACAGGGGACACTGAAGCTTTCTTT; J: TRBJ1-1; size: -; D: TRBD1; V: TRBV25-1
CDR3: CASRGELGSGSYNEQFF; DNA: TGTGCCAGTAGGGGAGAGTTGGGTAGCGGGAGCTACAATGAGCAGTTCTTC; J: TRBJ2-1; size: -; D: TRBD2; V: TRBV19
CDR3: CASSLTSGSQQETQYF; DNA: TGCGCCAGCAGCCTGACTAGCGGGAGTCAGCAGGAGACCCAGTACTTC; J: TRBJ2-5; size: -; D: TRBD2; V: TRBV5-1
CDR3: CASSKSGAETQYF; DNA: TGTGCCAGCAGCAAAAGCGGGGCGGAGACCCAGTACTTC; J: TRBJ2-5; size: -; D: TRBD2; V: TRBV6-1
CDR3: CASSESGDPTEAFF; DNA: TGCGCCAGCAGTGAGAGTGGGGATCCCACTGAAGCTTTCTTT; J: TRBJ1-1; size: -; D: -; V: TRBV10-1
CDR3: CASSVDTTNQPQHF; DNA: TGTGCCAGCAGTGTTGATACAACTAATCAGCCCCAGCATTTT; J: TRBJ1-5; size: -; D: -; V: TRBV2
CDR3: CASSPNRDRVGKVLF; DNA: TGTGCCAGCAGCCCAAACCGGGACAGGGTAGGCAAAGTCCTTTTT; J: TRBJ1-3; size: -; D: TRBD1; V: TRBV11-2
CDR3: CASRDKTGGDTGELFF; DNA: TGTGCCAGTAGGGATAAGACAGGGGGTGACACCGGGGAGCTGTTTTTT; J: TRBJ2-2; size: -; D: TRBD1; V: TRBV19
CDR3: CAWSSAGSSLSYEQYF; DNA: TGTGCCTGGAGTTCAGCGGGATCCTCGCTGTCTTACGAGCAGTACTTC; J: TRBJ2-7; size: -; D: TRBD2; V: TRBV30
CDR3: CASSPQGLDTDTQYF; DNA: TGTGCCAGCAGCCCCCAGGGGCTCGACACAGATACGCAGTATTTT; J: TRBJ2-3; size: -; D: -; V: TRBV7-2
CDR3: CASSFNAGSTEAFF; DNA: TGTGCCAGCAGCTTTAATGCAGGGAGCACTGAAGCTTTCTTT; J: TRBJ1-1; size: -; D: -; V: TRBV7-9
CDR3: CASSEFGERGHRGYTF; DNA: TGTGCCAGCAGTGAATTCGGGGAGAGGGGGCACAGAGGCTACACCTTC; J: TRBJ1-2; size: -; D: TRBD1; V: TRBV2
CDR3: CASSQNSGDYGYTF; DNA: TGCGCCAGCAGCCAAAACAGTGGCGACTATGGCTACACCTTC; J: TRBJ1-2; size: -; D: -; V: TRBV5-1
CDR3: CASSYTGDTEAFF; DNA: TGTGCCAGTAGTTACACAGGGGACACTGAAGCTTTCTTT; J: TRBJ1-1; size: -; D: TRBD1; V: TRBV19
CDR3: CASSFLRGRDGYTF; DNA: TGTGCCAGCAGCTTCCTACGGGGGAGGGATGGCTACACCTTC; J: TRBJ1-2; size: once; D: -; V: TRBV7-2
CDR3: CASSLPPTSTEAFF; DNA: TGTGCCAGCAGTCTTCCTCCAACCAGCACTGAAGCTTTCTTT; J: TRBJ1-1; size: -; D: -; V: TRBV28
CDR3: CASQILGQRNSPLHF; DNA: TGTGCCAGCCAAATACTAGGACAGAGAAATTCACCCCTCCACTTT; J: TRBJ1-6; size: -; D: -; V: TRBV6-5
CDR3: CASSLDPGNSYEQYF; DNA: TGTGCCAGCAGCTTAGATCCGGGGAACTCCTACGAGCAGTACTTC; J: TRBJ2-7; size: -; D: -; V: TRBV11-2
CDR3: CASSLTSGRASYEQYF; DNA: TGCGCCAGCAGCCTCACTAGCGGGCGTGCCTCCTACGAGCAGTACTTC; J: TRBJ2-7; size: -; D: TRBD2; V: TRBV5-1
CDR3: CASSFRTDQETQYF; DNA: TGTGCCAGCAGCTTTAGGACAGACCAAGAGACCCAGTACTTC; J: TRBJ2-5; size: -; D: -; V: TRBV5-4
CDR3: CSTRTDYGYTF; DNA: TGCAGCACAAGGACGGACTATGGCTACACCTTC; J: TRBJ1-2; size: -; D: -; V: TRBV29-1
CDR3: CASSPPGLHLKQYF; DNA: TGTGCCAGCAGTCCCCCGGGACTTCATCTTAAGCAGTACTTC; J: TRBJ2-7; size: -; D: -; V: TRBV28
CDR3: CSVAWGGMVNQPQHF; DNA: TGCAGCGTAGCTTGGGGGGGCATGGTGAATCAGCCCCAGCATTTT; J: TRBJ1-5; size: -; D: -; V: TRBV29-1
CDR3: CASSPRDRAVTEAFF; DNA: TGTGCCAGCAGCCCCCGGGACAGGGCGGTCACTGAAGCTTTCTTT; J: TRBJ1-1; size: -; D: TRBD1; V: TRBV7-8
CDR3: CASSLQPLGTEAFF; DNA: TGCGCCAGCAGCTTGCAGCCGCTAGGCACTGAAGCTTTCTTT; J: TRBJ1-1; size: -; D: -; V: TRBV5-1
CDR3: CASSLDTSSTDTQYF; DNA: TGCGCCAGCAGCTTGGACACCTCTAGCACAGATACGCAGTATTTT; J: TRBJ2-3; size: -; D: -; V: TRBV5-1